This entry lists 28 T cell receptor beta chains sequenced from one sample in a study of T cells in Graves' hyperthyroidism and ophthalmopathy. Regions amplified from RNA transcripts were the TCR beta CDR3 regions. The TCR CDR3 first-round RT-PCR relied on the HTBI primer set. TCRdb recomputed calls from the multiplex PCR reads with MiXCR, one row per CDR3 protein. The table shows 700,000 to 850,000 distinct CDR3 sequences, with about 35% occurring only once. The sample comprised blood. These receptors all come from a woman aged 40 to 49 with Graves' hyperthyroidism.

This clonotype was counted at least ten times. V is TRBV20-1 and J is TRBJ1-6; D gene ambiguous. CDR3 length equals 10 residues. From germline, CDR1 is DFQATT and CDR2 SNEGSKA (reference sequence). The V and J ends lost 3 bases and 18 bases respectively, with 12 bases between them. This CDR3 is CSARGQASHF. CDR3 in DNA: TGCAGTGCTAGGGGCCAGGCCTCCCACTTT.

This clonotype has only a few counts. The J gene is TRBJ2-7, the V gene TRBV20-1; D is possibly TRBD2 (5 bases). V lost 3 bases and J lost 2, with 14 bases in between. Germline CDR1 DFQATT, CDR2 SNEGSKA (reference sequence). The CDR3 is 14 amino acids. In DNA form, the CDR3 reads TGCAGTGCTAGCGCGGGTGGGATCACCTACGAGCAGTACTTC. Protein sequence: CSASAGGITYEQYF.

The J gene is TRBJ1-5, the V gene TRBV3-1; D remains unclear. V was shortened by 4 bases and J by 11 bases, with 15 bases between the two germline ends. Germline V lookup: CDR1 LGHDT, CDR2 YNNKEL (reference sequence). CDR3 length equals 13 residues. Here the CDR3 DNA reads TGTGCCAGCAGCCTAACACGGCTCTCGGCCCAGCATTTT. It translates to CASSLTRLSAQHF.

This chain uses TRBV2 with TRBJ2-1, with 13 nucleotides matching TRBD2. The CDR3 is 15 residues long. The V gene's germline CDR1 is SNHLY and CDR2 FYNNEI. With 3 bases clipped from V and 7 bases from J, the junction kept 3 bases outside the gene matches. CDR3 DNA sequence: TGTGCCAGCAGTGAGACTAGCGGGGGGAAAAATGAGCAGTTCTTC. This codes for CASSETSGGKNEQFF.

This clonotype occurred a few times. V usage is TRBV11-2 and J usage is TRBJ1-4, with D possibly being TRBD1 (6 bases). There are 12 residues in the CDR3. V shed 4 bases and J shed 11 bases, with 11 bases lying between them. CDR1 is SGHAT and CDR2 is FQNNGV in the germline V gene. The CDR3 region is CASSSDRWKLFF. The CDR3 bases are TGTGCCAGCAGCTCGGACAGATGGAAACTGTTTTTT.

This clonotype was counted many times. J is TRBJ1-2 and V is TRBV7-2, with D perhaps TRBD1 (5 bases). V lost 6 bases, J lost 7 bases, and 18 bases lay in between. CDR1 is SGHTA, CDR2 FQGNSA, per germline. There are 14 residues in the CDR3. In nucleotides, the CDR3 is TGTGCCAGCAGTCTAGACGAGGGGCGCGGTGGCTACACCTTC. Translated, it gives CASSLDEGRGGYTF.

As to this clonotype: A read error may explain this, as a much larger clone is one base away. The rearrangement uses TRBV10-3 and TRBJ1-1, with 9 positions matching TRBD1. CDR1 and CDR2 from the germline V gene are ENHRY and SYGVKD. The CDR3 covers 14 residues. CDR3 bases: TGTGCCATCAAATTGGACAGGGGCCCCACTGAAGCTTCCTTT. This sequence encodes CAIKLDRGPTEASF.

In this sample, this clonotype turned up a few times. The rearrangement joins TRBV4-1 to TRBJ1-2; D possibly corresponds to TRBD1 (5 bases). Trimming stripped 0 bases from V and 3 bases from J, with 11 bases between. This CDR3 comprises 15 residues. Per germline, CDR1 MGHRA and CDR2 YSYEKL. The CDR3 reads CASSQDGRADYGYTF. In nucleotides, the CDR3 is TGCGCCAGCAGCCAAGATGGCAGGGCCGACTATGGCTACACCTTC.

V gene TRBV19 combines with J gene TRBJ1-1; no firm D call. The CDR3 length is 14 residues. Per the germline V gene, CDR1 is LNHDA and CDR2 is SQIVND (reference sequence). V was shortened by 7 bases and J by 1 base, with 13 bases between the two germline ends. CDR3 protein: CASTPLGQNTEAFF. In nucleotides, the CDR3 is TGTGCCAGTACCCCCTTGGGCCAGAACACTGAAGCTTTCTTT.

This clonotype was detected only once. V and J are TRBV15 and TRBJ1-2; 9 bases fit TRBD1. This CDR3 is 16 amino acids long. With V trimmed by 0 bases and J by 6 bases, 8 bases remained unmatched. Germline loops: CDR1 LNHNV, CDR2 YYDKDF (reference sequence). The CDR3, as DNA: TGTGCCACCAGCAGAGATACCGCGGGACAGGGACATGGCTACACCTTC. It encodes CATSRDTAGQGHGYTF.

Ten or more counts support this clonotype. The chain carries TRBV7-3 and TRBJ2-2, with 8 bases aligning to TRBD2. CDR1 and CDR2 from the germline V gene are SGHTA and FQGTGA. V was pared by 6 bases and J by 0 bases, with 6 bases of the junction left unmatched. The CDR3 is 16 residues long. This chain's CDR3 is CASSQRGGANTGELFF. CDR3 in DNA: TGTGCCAGCAGTCAACGGGGGGGCGCGAACACCGGGGAGCTGTTTTTT.

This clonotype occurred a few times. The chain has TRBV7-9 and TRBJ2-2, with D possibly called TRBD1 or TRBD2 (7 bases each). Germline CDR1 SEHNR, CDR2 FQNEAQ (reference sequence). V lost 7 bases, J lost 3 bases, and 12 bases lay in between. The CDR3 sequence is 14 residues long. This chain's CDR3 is CASTQGGDTGELFF. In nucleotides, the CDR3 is TGTGCCAGCACCCAGGGGGGGGACACCGGGGAGCTGTTTTTT.

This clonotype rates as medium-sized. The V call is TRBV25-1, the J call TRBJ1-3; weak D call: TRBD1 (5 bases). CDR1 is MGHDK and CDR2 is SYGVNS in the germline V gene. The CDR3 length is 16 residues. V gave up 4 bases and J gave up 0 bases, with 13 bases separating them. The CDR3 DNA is TGTGCCAGCAGTGGATTGGGGGAAAGCTCTGGAAACACCATATATTTT. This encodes CASSGLGESSGNTIYF. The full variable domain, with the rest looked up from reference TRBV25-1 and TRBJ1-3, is EADIYQTPRYLVIGTGKKITLECSQTMGHDKMYWYQQDPGMELHLIHYSYGVNSTEKGDLSSESTVSRIRTEHFPLTLESARPSHTSQYLCASSGLGESSGNTIYFGEGSWLTVV.

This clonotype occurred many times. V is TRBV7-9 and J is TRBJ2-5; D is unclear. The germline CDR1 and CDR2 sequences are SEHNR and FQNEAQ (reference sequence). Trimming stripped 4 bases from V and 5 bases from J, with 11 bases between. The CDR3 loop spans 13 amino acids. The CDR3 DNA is TGTGCCAGCAGCTCAGAAAACGAGGAGACCCAGTACTTC. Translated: CASSSENEETQYF.

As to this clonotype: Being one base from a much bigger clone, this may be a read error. Here the CDR3 DNA reads TGTGTCAGCAGCTTAACGCCGGGGGGCGAACATCAGCAGTACTTC. It is translated as CVSSLTPGGEHQQYF. The chain carries TRBV7-2 and TRBJ2-7; D is perhaps TRBD2 (7 bases). Germline V gene data show CDR1 as SGHTA and CDR2 as FQGNSA. This CDR3 contains 15 residues.

This chain's CDR3 is CASSTTFTGVDTEAFF. The CDR3 DNA is TGTGCCAGCAGCACAACCTTTACAGGGGTGGACACTGAAGCTTTCTTT. This chain connects TRBV5-6 to TRBJ1-1; 7 bases are a match to TRBD1. The CDR3 extends over 16 amino acids. Germline assignment: CDR1 SGHDT and CDR2 YYEEEE. V shed 4 bases, J shed 3 bases, and the junction held 12 bases outside the gene matches.

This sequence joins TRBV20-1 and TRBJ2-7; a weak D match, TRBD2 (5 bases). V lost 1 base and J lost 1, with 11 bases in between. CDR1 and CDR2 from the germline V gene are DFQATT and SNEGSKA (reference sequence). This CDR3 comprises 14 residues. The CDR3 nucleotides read TGCAGTGCTAGAGGGACTTCCGTATCCTACGAGCAGTACTTC. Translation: CSARGTSVSYEQYF.

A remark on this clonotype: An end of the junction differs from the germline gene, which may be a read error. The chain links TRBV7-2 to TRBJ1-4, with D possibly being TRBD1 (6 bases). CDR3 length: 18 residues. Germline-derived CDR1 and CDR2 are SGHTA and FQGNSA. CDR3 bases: TGCGCCAGCAGCCAGGGGCCCAGGGCCCGTCCCACTAATGAAAAACTGTTTTTT. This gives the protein CASSQGPRARPTNEKLFF.

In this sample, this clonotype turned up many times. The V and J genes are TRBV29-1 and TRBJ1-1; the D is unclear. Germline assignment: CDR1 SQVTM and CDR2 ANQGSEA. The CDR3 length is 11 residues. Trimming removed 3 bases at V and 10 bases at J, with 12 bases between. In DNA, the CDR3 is TGCAGCGTTGATAACGCCGCCGGAGCTTTCTTT. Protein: CSVDNAAGAFF.

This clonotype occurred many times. The CDR3 reads CSASFSNGNQPQHF. In nucleotides, the CDR3 is TGCAGTGCTAGCTTCAGTAACGGCAATCAGCCCCAGCATTTT. The chain employs TRBV20-1 and TRBJ1-5; D is unclear. Germline assignment: CDR1 DFQATT and CDR2 SNEGSKA (reference sequence). The CDR3 has 14 residues. V was clipped by 3 bases and J by 2 bases, with 11 bases between them.

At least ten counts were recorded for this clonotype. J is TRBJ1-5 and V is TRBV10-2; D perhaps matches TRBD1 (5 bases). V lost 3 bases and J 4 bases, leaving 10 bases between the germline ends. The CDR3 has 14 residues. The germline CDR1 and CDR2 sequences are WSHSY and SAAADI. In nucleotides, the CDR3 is TGCGCCAGCAGTGATACCAACAGGAATCAGCCCCAGCATTTT. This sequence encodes CASSDTNRNQPQHF.

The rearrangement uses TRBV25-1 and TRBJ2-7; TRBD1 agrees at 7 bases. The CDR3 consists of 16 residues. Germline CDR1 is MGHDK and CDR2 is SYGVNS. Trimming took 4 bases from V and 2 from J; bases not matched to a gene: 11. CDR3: CASSAGQDRVPYEQYF. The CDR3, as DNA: TGTGCCAGCAGTGCTGGTCAAGACAGGGTGCCCTACGAGCAGTACTTC.

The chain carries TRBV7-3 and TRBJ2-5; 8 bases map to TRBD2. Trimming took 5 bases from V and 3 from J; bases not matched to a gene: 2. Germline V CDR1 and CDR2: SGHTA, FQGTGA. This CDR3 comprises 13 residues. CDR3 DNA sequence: TGTGCCAGCAGCCGCGGGGGGAAAGAGACCCAGTACTTC. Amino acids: CASSRGGKETQYF.

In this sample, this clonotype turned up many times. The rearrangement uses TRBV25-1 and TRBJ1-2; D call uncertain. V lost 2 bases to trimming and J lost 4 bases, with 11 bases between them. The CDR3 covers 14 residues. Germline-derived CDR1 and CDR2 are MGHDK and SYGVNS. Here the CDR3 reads CASSESWASYGYTF. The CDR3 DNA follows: TGTGCCAGCAGTGAAAGCTGGGCCAGCTATGGCTACACCTTC.

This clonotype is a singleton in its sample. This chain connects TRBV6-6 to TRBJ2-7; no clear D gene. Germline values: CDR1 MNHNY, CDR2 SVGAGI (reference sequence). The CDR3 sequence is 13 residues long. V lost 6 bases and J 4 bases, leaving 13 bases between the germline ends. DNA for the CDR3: TGTGCCAGCAGCCCTCGGAGCTTTTACGAGCAGTACTTC. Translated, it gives CASSPRSFYEQYF.

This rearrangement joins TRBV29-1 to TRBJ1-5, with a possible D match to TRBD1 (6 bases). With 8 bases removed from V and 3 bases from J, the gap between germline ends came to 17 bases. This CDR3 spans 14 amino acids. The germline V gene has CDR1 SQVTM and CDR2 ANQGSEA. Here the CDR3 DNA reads TGCAGCAGTTACACTACAGGGTCCAATCAGCCCCAGCATTTT. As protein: CSSYTTGSNQPQHF.

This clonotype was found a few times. CDR3 sequence: CASSLSGTELYEQYF. The CDR3 DNA is TGTGCCAGTAGCCTATCCGGGACGGAGCTCTACGAGCAGTACTTC. The V call is TRBV19, the J call TRBJ2-7; D could derive from TRBD1 or TRBD2 (5 bases each). V was clipped by 6 bases and J by 3 bases, with 18 bases between them. Per germline, CDR1 LNHDA and CDR2 SQIVND (reference sequence). The CDR3 is made up of 15 amino acids.

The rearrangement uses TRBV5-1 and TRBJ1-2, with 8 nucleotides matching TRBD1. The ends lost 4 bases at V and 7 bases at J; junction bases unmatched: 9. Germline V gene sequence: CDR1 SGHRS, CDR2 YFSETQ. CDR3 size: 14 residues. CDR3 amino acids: CASSPGQGVSGYTF. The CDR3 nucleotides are TGCGCCAGCAGCCCTGGACAGGGAGTCTCTGGCTACACCTTC.